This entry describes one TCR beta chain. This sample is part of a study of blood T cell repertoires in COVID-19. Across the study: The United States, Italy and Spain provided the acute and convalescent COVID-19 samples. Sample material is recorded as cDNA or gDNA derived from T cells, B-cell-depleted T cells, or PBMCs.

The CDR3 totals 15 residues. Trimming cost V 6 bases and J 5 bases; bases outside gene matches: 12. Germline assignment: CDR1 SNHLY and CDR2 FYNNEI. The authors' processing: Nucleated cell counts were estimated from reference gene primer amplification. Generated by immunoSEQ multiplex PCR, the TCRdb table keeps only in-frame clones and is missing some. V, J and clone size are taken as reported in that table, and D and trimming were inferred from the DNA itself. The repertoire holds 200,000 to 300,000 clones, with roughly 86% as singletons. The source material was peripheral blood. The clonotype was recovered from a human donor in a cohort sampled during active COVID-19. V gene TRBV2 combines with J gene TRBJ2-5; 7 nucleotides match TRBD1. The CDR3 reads CASRSDRVSRETQYF. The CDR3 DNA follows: TGTGCCAGCAGATCCGACAGGGTATCGCGGGAGACCCAGTACTTC.